The rows below give T cell receptor beta chains drawn from one sample of a study of beta chain features in type 1 diabetes. Clones were read by immunoSEQ multiplex PCR, and TCRdb kept only the in-frame ones, dropping some. The sample contains about 150,000 clones, approximately 10% of which appear only once. Sequencing was done on a sample of central memory CD4+ T cells from blood. The source is a man younger than 45 with type 1 diabetes. Both conserved end residues are part of each CDR3. The D gene is left open where the match is weak. Clone size is shown for a subset of rows, as once, few, many or a class of expanded clone.

j_gene	d_gene	v_gene	abundance	CDR3aa	CDR3nt
TRBJ1-3	NA	TRBV2	few	CATSLRADTIYF	TGTGCCACGAGCCTGAGGGCGGACACCATATATTTT
TRBJ2-1	TRBD1	TRBV11-2	few	CASSPDRGREQFF	TGTGCCAGCAGTCCCGACAGGGGAAGGGAGCAGTTCTTC
TRBJ2-2	TRBD2	TRBV19	NA	CATRGGSGRGGELFF	TGTGCCACACGAGGGGGTAGCGGGAGGGGCGGGGAGCTGTTTTTT
TRBJ2-1	NA	TRBV7-9	NA	CASSPLAPYEQFF	TGTGCCAGCAGCCCTCTAGCGCCCTATGAGCAGTTCTTC
TRBJ2-5	NA	TRBV28	NA	CASSRLKRGLIQETQYF	TGTGCCAGCAGTCGCCTAAAAAGGGGGTTGATTCAAGAGACCCAGTACTTC
TRBJ1-2	NA	TRBV28	few	CASSPPSTGPFFFGYTF	TGTGCCAGCAGTCCTCCCTCGACAGGACCGTTTTTCTTTGGCTACACCTTC
TRBJ1-1	TRBD1	TRBV28	NA	CASTNRGGGTEAFF	TGTGCCAGCACTAACAGGGGGGGTGGCACTGAAGCTTTCTTT
TRBJ2-1	TRBD1	TRBV7-2	few	CASSQPGQVYNEQFF	TGTGCCAGCAGTCAGCCGGGACAGGTCTACAATGAGCAGTTCTTC
TRBJ2-7	NA	TRBV9	few	CASSVASAGSTGTYEQYF	TGTGCCAGCAGCGTAGCTTCCGCGGGTTCGACGGGAACCTACGAGCAGTACTTC
TRBJ2-3	TRBD1	TRBV5-1	few	CASIGQGGTDTQYF	TGCGCCAGCATTGGACAGGGCGGGACAGATACGCAGTATTTT
TRBJ2-5	NA	TRBV14	NA	CASSPTREETQYF	TGTGCCAGCAGCCCAACTAGGGAAGAGACCCAGTACTTC
TRBJ2-1	TRBD2	TRBV5-4	once	CASSPSLAGVYNEQFF	TGTGCCAGCAGCCCGTCACTAGCGGGAGTCTACAATGAGCAGTTCTTC
TRBJ2-7	TRBD1	TRBV2	few	CASRDRGESYEQYF	TGTGCCAGCAGGGACAGGGGGGAGTCCTACGAGCAGTACTTC
TRBJ2-5	TRBD1	TRBV5-1	NA	CASSPQGAGETQYF	TGCGCCAGCAGCCCTCAGGGGGCTGGAGAGACCCAGTACTTC
TRBJ2-2	TRBD2	TRBV14	few	CASSQDVSSGYTGELFF	TGTGCCAGCAGCCAAGATGTTTCTAGCGGCTACACCGGGGAGCTGTTTTTT
TRBJ1-1	NA	TRBV7-3	NA	CASSRDTEAFF	TGTGCCAGCAGCCGTGACACTGAAGCTTTCTTT
TRBJ2-3	TRBD2	TRBV11-2	few	CASSLGAGGPDTQYF	TGTGCCAGCAGCTTAGGGGCGGGAGGGCCAGATACGCAGTATTTT
TRBJ1-4	NA	TRBV10-3	few	CAIRGVPNEKLFF	TGTGCCATCAGGGGAGTCCCTAATGAAAAACTGTTTTTT
TRBJ2-7	TRBD1	TRBV6-5	few	CASSYGGQGEGYEQYF	TGTGCCAGCAGTTACGGGGGACAGGGAGAAGGGTACGAGCAGTACTTC
TRBJ2-1	TRBD2	TRBV29-1	NA	CSSREGRDEQFF	TGCAGCTCGAGGGAGGGACGGGATGAGCAGTTCTTC
TRBJ2-3	NA	TRBV5-1	NA	CASSLGGTSTDTQYF	TGCGCCAGCAGCTTGGGGGGGACTAGCACAGATACGCAGTATTTT
TRBJ2-2	NA	TRBV11-3	NA	CASSRLGGTGELFF	TGTGCCAGCAGCAGGCTAGGGGGCACCGGGGAGCTGTTTTTT
TRBJ2-5	NA	TRBV15	NA	CATRAGETQYF	TGTGCCACCCGGGCGGGGGAGACCCAGTACTTC
TRBJ1-2	TRBD1	TRBV7-9	few	CASSTGQGVTGMNGYTF	TGTGCCAGCAGCACCGGACAGGGGGTTACGGGCATGAATGGCTACACCTTC
TRBJ2-1	NA	TRBV29-1	NA	CSATGSSREFF	TGCAGCGCCACCGGTAGCAGCCGCGAGTTCTTC
TRBJ2-3	TRBD2	TRBV9	NA	CASSLGLAGLSTDTQYF	TGTGCCAGCAGCTTAGGACTAGCGGGTCTGAGCACAGATACGCAGTATTTT
TRBJ2-2	TRBD1	TRBV11-1	few	CASRSDRAAGELFF	TGTGCCAGTAGATCCGACAGGGCGGCCGGGGAGCTGTTTTTT
TRBJ2-2	NA	TRBV28	NA	CASIPSSGGELFF	TGTGCCAGCATCCCCTCTTCGGGCGGGGAGCTGTTTTTT
TRBJ1-4	TRBD1	TRBV4-3	NA	CASSPRVGGPNEKLFF	TGCGCCAGCAGCCCTAGGGTAGGGGGCCCTAATGAAAAACTGTTTTTT
TRBJ1-5	TRBD1	TRBV2	NA	CASSLTGGNQPQHF	TGTGCCAGCAGTTTGACAGGGGGCAATCAGCCCCAGCATTTT
TRBJ2-2	NA	TRBV5-1	once	CASSLPSGGANTGELFF	TGCGCCAGCAGCCTACCCTCGGGGGGCGCGAACACCGGGGAGCTGTTTTTT
TRBJ2-3	TRBD2	TRBV4-1	NA	CASSQESTVAGGSDTQYF	TGCGCCAGCAGCCAAGAAAGTACGGTAGCGGGAGGTTCAGATACGCAGTATTTT
TRBJ2-5	NA	TRBV5-1	NA	CASSNQPTPETQYF	TGCGCCAGCAGCAATCAACCTACCCCGGAGACCCAGTACTTC
TRBJ1-2	NA	TRBV30	few	CAWDRTGGYTF	TGTGCCTGGGACAGGACGGGTGGCTACACCTTC
TRBJ1-2	NA	TRBV5-6	NA	CASSLLDKPNYGYTF	TGTGCCAGCAGCTTGCTTGACAAACCTAACTATGGCTACACCTTC
TRBJ1-2	TRBD1	TRBV7-9	NA	CASSVGQITGYTF	TGTGCCAGCAGCGTGGGACAGATTACGGGCTACACCTTC
TRBJ1-2	NA	TRBV9	NA	CASSLGSGDGYTF	TGTGCCAGCAGCTTAGGGTCAGGGGACGGCTACACCTTC
TRBJ1-4	NA	TRBV29-1	NA	CSVGTLSNEKLFF	TGCAGCGTTGGTACTCTCTCCAATGAAAAACTGTTTTTT
TRBJ2-5	TRBD1	TRBV7-2	few	CASSPWTGFGETQYF	TGTGCCAGCAGCCCTTGGACAGGGTTTGGAGAGACCCAGTACTTC
TRBJ2-1	TRBD2	TRBV5-1	NA	CASSSGTSGIYNEQFF	TGCGCCAGCAGCTCGGGGACTAGCGGGATTTACAATGAGCAGTTCTTC
TRBJ2-7	TRBD1	TRBV28	few	CASSSRGTGLSEQYF	TGTGCCAGCAGTTCCCGGGGGACAGGGTTATCCGAGCAGTACTTC
TRBJ1-3	NA	TRBV30	NA	CAWSSTVNAGGNTIYF	TGTGCCTGGAGTTCAACAGTAAATGCGGGCGGAAACACCATATATTTT
TRBJ1-5	NA	TRBV23-1	few	CASSQGDRTSVANQPQHF	TGCGCCAGCAGTCAGGGGGACCGAACTAGCGTGGCCAATCAGCCCCAGCATTTT
TRBJ1-2	TRBD1	TRBV5-4	NA	CASSSRDRDYGYTF	TGTGCCAGCAGCTCCCGGGACAGGGACTATGGCTACACCTTC
TRBJ2-7	NA	TRBV30	NA	CAWSVGRVGSYEQYF	TGTGCCTGGAGTGTAGGCAGGGTAGGCTCCTACGAGCAGTACTTC
TRBJ2-1	TRBD2	TRBV11-1	NA	CASSLAGTSGSSYNEQFF	TGTGCCAGCAGCTTAGCGGGGACTAGCGGCAGCTCCTACAATGAGCAGTTCTTC
TRBJ1-1	TRBD1	TRBV5-6	few	CASTHYRGNTEAFF	TGTGCCAGCACCCATTACAGGGGGAACACTGAAGCTTTCTTT
TRBJ2-7	NA	TRBV7-3	NA	CASRDKRQEYYEQYF	TGTGCCAGCAGGGATAAGAGACAGGAATACTACGAGCAGTACTTC
TRBJ1-1	NA	TRBV9	few	CASSPTPDTAEAFF	TGTGCCAGCAGTCCCACCCCGGACACGGCCGAAGCTTTCTTT
TRBJ2-7	NA	TRBV28	NA	CASADYRFEQYF	TGTGCCAGCGCGGACTATAGATTCGAGCAGTACTTC
TRBJ1-5	TRBD1	TRBV2	NA	CASSEQGADQPQHF	TGTGCCAGCAGTGAACAGGGGGCCGATCAGCCCCAGCATTTT
TRBJ2-7	NA	TRBV6-6	few	CASSYPPLARTYEQYF	TGTGCCAGCAGTTACCCCCCGCTAGCGAGGACCTACGAGCAGTACTTC